Listed below are T cell receptor beta chains from one sample, sequenced in a study of T cells expressing NK-cell markers. TCRdb re-analyzed the 5' RACE reads; it lists each CDR3 protein once, without DNA. This sample's table reports 200,000 to 300,000 distinct CDR3 sequences. Sample: blood T cells: a sorted CD56 or NKG2C T cell subset, CD4+ or CD8+ T cells, or bulk PBMC T cells (not recorded which). The receptors come from a man aged 18 to 35 in good health. Both conserved end residues are part of each CDR3. Each record gives: J gene, V gene, CDR3 protein.

J gene: TRBJ2-3; V gene: TRBV12-3/TRBV12-4; CDR3 protein: CASTLGGVKSRTDTQYF
J gene: TRBJ1-1; V gene: TRBV5-6; CDR3 protein: CASSLPRQGKWTEAFF
J gene: TRBJ1-4; V gene: TRBV12-3/TRBV12-4; CDR3 protein: CASSPSYREKLFF
J gene: TRBJ2-2; V gene: TRBV5-1; CDR3 protein: CATRPLGNTGELFF
J gene: TRBJ2-5; V gene: TRBV29-1; CDR3 protein: CSVEEASWVTQYF
J gene: TRBJ1-1; V gene: TRBV15; CDR3 protein: CATSRDVLRGLDTEAFF
J gene: TRBJ2-1; V gene: TRBV9; CDR3 protein: CASSVGPDLLAGVYNEQFF
J gene: TRBJ1-1; V gene: TRBV30; CDR3 protein: CAWSVRGFMDTEAFF
J gene: TRBJ2-1; V gene: TRBV24-1; CDR3 protein: CATSDPRISGTSYNEQFF
J gene: TRBJ1-1; V gene: TRBV7-2; CDR3 protein: CASTVLVIPEAFF